Following are 18 T cell receptor beta chains from one sample sequenced in a study of siplizumab effects on memory and regulatory T cells (dated by TCRdb to between 2018 and 2021). For about six days, cells in the mixed lymphocyte reaction were kept in coculture at 37 degrees C. Library method: the immunoSEQ multiplex PCR assay. TCRdb's version of the immuneACCESS table is confined to in-frame rearrangements and falls short of the full clone set. An unresolved V gene accounts for under half of the shortfall where checked; the remainder is of unknown origin. The sample table lists 10,000 or so clones, just over 45% of them with a count of one. The leading ten clones occupy 20% to 25% of the sample. The antigens of these receptors remain unknown. Material for sequencing was CFSE-low (dividing) CD4+ T cells sorted from an allogeneic mixed lymphocyte reaction. Source of these receptors: a human donor in good health; the cells came from an allogeneic mixed lymphocyte reaction.

This clone came up a few times. This chain uses TRBV11-2 with TRBJ2-7; 8 bases match TRBD2. The V and J ends lost 1 base and 1 base, in that order; junction bases with no gene match: 3. The CDR3 contains 15 residues. Germline V gene lookup returns CDR1 SGHAT and CDR2 FQNNGV. This CDR3 is CASSLASGRSYEQYF. In nucleotides, the CDR3 is TGTGCCAGCAGCTTAGCCAGCGGGAGATCCTACGAGCAGTACTTC.

The gene calls are TRBV4-1 and TRBJ2-5; no clear D. Germline-derived CDR1 and CDR2 are MGHRA and YSYEKL. The CDR3 length is 14 residues. V shed 4 bases and J shed 4 bases, with 13 bases lying between them. As DNA, the CDR3 is TGCGCCAGCAGCCTCAAGGACGAGCGAGAGACCCAGTACTTC. This codes for CASSLKDERETQYF.

V is TRBV7-7 and J is TRBJ2-1; D is uncertain. The CDR3 loop spans 15 amino acids. CDR1 is SSHAT, CDR2 FNYEAQ, per germline (reference sequence). V shed 3 bases and J shed 0 bases, with 9 bases lying between them. DNA of the CDR3: TGTGCCAGCAGCTTGGGCTCTAGCTCCTACAATGAGCAGTTCTTC. Translated, it gives CASSLGSSSYNEQFF.

This chain uses TRBV18 with TRBJ2-3, with a possible D match to TRBD2 (6 bases). The CDR3 extends over 14 amino acids. V shed 9 bases and J shed 3 bases, with 16 bases lying between them. Germline values: CDR1 KGHSH, CDR2 LQKENI. DNA of the CDR3: TGTGCCAGTAGTAGCGGCTCCATGACAGATACGCAGTATTTT. It codes for CASSSGSMTDTQYF.

The gene calls are TRBV28 and TRBJ2-7; TRBD1 aligns across 7 bases. CDR3 length: 15 amino acids. V was pared by 8 bases and J by 0 bases, with 10 bases of the junction left unmatched. Germline V CDR1 and CDR2: MDHEN, SYDVKM. The CDR3 is CASSPSRDSSYEQYF. CDR3 sequence (DNA): TGTGCCAGCTCTCCAAGCCGGGACAGCTCCTACGAGCAGTACTTC.

This chain uses TRBV7-9 with TRBJ1-4; D ambiguous. CDR1 is SEHNR and CDR2 is FQNEAQ in the germline V gene (reference sequence). The CDR3 has 16 amino acids. V dropped 0 bases and J dropped 4 bases, with 12 bases sitting between them. The CDR3 nucleotides are TGTGCCAGCAGCTTAGCAGGAGGTTCTTATAATGAAAAACTGTTTTTT. This codes for CASSLAGGSYNEKLFF.

The J gene is TRBJ2-2, the V gene TRBV28, with D tentatively TRBD1 (6 bases). Germline V gene data show CDR1 as MDHEN and CDR2 as SYDVKM. CDR3 size: 14 residues. V lost 7 bases, J lost 2 bases, and 11 bases lay in between. CDR3 in DNA: TGTGCCAGCACCACGGACAGCAACACCGGGGAGCTGTTTTTT. This translates into CASTTDSNTGELFF.

V usage is TRBV18 and J usage is TRBJ2-7; 8 nucleotides line up with TRBD1. Germline-derived CDR1 and CDR2 are KGHSH and LQKENI. Unmatched junction bases numbered 7, after V lost 5 bases and J lost 4 bases. This CDR3 region has 14 residues. The CDR3 here is CASSIGQGQYEQYF. The CDR3 DNA is TGTGCCAGCTCAATCGGACAGGGACAGTACGAGCAGTACTTC.

The rearrangement uses TRBV28 and TRBJ2-1; D is perhaps TRBD2 (5 bases). Germline CDR1 reads MDHEN; CDR2 reads SYDVKM. Between the trimmed V and J ends, which lost 5 bases and 7 bases, there was a span of 21 bases. The CDR3 is 16 amino acids. CDR3 region: CASSLGLGTPENEQFF. In DNA form, the CDR3 reads TGTGCCAGCAGTCTCGGACTGGGCACACCAGAAAATGAGCAGTTCTTC.

The rearrangement links TRBV2 to TRBJ1-2; D remains unclear. The CDR3 is 13 residues long. Germline CDR1 and CDR2: SNHLY and FYNNEI. The V and J ends lost 6 bases and 4 bases respectively, with 12 bases between them. CDR3 in DNA: TGTGCCAGCAGACCGGACGGAAGCTATGGCTACACCTTC. Translated: CASRPDGSYGYTF. Full variable domain (remainder filled in from reference TRBV2 and TRBJ1-2): EPEVTQTPSHQVTQMGQEVILRCVPISNHLYFYWYRQILGQKVEFLVSFYNNEISEKSEIFDDQFSVERPDGSNFTLKIRSTKLEDSAMYFCASRPDGSYGYTFGSGTRLTVV.

This clone was counted only a few times. The CDR3 coding sequence is TGTGCTAGTGGTTTGGTAATGGTCGGGGGGCTTTCTCACAATGAGCAGTTCTTC. Translated: CASGLVMVGGLSHNEQFF. The rearrangement joins TRBV12-5 to TRBJ2-1, with D perhaps matching TRBD2 (7 bases). Germline lookup yields CDR1 LGHNT and CDR2 FRNRAP. Trimming cost V 0 bases and J 5 bases, with 20 bases left between them. The CDR3 totals 18 residues.

The V gene is TRBV4-2, the J gene TRBJ2-3, with a weak D call TRBD1 (5 bases). Germline lookup yields CDR1 LGHNA and CDR2 YNFKEQ. Trimming cost V 4 bases and J 2 bases, with 13 bases left between them. This CDR3 is built from 15 residues. CDR3 sequence (DNA): TGTGCCAGCAGCCTCTTGGGGCCATCCACAGATACGCAGTATTTT. Its translation is CASSLLGPSTDTQYF.

The chain uses TRBV6-7 and TRBJ2-1; 8 bases line up with TRBD1. TRBV6-7 belongs to the ORF category, with a function that is uncertain. The CDR3 is 16 residues long. V gave up 7 bases and J gave up 3 bases; unmatched junction bases: 11. CDR3 nucleotide sequence: TGTGCCAGCATCGGACGGACAGGGCACAGCTACAATGAGCAGTTCTTC. Translated: CASIGRTGHSYNEQFF.

Only a few counts were recorded for this clone. The rearrangement uses TRBV28 and TRBJ1-2; D is ambiguous. The germline V gene encodes CDR1 MDHEN and CDR2 SYDVKM. Trimming took 3 bases from V and 2 from J, leaving 7 bases between them. The CDR3 extends over 13 amino acids. The CDR3 DNA follows: TGTGCCAGCAGTTTGGGGTGGAACTATGGCTACACCTTC. It encodes CASSLGWNYGYTF.

Concerning this clone: Sequence at one end of the junction differs from germline and may be a read error. The chain uses TRBV27 and TRBJ1-2, with TRBD1 matching 7 bases. This CDR3 is built from 18 residues. Germline CDR1 reads MNHEY; CDR2 reads SMNVEV (reference sequence). CDR3 bases: TGTGTCAGCTTATTAGTAGACAGGGAATCCCTCCGGGAGGATGGCTACACCTTC. Translation: CVSLLVDRESLREDGYTF.

CDR3 loop: CAWSLWEGPYEQYF. In DNA, the CDR3 is TGTGCCTGGAGTCTGTGGGAGGGACCCTACGAGCAGTACTTC. The chain couples TRBV30 to TRBJ2-7, with 7 bases fitting TRBD2. Looked up from germline, CDR1 is GTSNPN and CDR2 is SVGIG (reference sequence). Trimming cost V 2 bases and J 2 bases; bases outside gene matches: 6. The CDR3 totals 14 residues.

The V gene is TRBV2, the J gene TRBJ2-1; tentatively, D is TRBD1 (6 bases). This CDR3 has 15 residues. Germline V gene sequence: CDR1 SNHLY, CDR2 FYNNEI. V shed 6 bases and J shed 6 bases, with 18 bases lying between them. The CDR3 protein is CASSADRFEGNEQFF. DNA of the CDR3: TGTGCCAGCAGCGCCGACAGGTTTGAAGGCAATGAGCAGTTCTTC.

This clone was seen only a few times. The gene calls are TRBV27 and TRBJ2-7; 7 bases map to TRBD2. The V gene's germline CDR1 is MNHEY and CDR2 SMNVEV (reference sequence). V lost 0 bases and J lost 8; bases outside the gene matches: 7. This CDR3 has 14 residues. CDR3 sequence: CASSLSGSGGKQYF. DNA of the CDR3: TGTGCCAGCAGTTTATCGGGGTCGGGAGGAAAGCAGTACTTC.